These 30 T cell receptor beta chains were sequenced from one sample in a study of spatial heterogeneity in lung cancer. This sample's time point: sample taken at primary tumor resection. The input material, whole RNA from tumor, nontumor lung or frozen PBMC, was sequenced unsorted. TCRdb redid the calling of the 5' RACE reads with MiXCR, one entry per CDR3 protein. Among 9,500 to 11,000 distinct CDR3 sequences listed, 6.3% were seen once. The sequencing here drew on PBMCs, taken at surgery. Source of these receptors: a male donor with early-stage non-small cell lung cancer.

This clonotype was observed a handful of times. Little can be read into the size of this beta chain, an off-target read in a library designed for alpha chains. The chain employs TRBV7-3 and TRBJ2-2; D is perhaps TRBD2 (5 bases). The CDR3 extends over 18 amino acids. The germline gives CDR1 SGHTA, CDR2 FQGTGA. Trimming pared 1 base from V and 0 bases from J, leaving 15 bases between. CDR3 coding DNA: TGTGCCAGCAGCTTAAGTTGGGAGAGGGTCGCGAACACCGGGGAGCTGTTTTTT. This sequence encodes CASSLSWERVANTGELFF.

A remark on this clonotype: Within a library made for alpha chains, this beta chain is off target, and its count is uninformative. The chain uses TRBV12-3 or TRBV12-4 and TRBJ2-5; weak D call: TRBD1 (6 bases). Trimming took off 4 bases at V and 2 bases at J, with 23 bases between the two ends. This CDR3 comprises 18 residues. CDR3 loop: CASSSYLLGQSIQETQYF. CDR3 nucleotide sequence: TGTGCCAGCAGTTCATACCTTCTCGGACAGAGTATACAAGAGACCCAGTACTTC.

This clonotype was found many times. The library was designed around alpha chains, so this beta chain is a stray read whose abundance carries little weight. The CDR3 region is CASSEGQGSYEQYF. CDR3 in DNA: TGTGCCAGCAGTGAAGGCCAGGGATCCTACGAGCAGTACTTC. The V gene is TRBV6-1, the J gene TRBJ2-7, with D tentatively TRBD1 (5 bases). This CDR3 is 14 amino acids long. Trimming removed 1 base at V and 1 base at J, with 8 bases between. Germline V CDR1 and CDR2: MNHNS, SASEGT.

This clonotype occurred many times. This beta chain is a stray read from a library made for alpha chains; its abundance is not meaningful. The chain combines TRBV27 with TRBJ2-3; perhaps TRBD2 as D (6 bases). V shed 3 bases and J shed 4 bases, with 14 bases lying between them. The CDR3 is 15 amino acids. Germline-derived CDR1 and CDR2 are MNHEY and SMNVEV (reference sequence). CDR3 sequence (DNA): TGTGCCAGCAGTTTTCTAGCGCATGCGGCAGATACGCAGTATTTT. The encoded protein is CASSFLAHAADTQYF.

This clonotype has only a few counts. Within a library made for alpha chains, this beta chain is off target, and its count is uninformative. The CDR3 nucleotides are TGTGCCATCAGTGCAACCTCGACAGGGGGCTCCTACGAGCAGTACTTC. Translating it yields CAISATSTGGSYEQYF. This chain joins TRBV10-3 and TRBJ2-7, with TRBD1 identical over 9 bases. CDR1 is ENHRY, CDR2 SYGVKD, per germline. V was pared by 4 bases and J by 0 bases, with 7 bases of the junction left unmatched. This CDR3 spans 16 amino acids.

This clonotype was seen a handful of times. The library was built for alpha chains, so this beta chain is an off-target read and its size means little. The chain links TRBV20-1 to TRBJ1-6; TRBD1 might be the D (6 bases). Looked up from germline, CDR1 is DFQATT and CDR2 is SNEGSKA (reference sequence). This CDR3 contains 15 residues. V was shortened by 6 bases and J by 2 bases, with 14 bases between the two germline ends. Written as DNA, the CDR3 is TGCAGTGCCCCAAGGGGGATGGCCTATAATTCACCCCTCCACTTT. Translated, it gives CSAPRGMAYNSPLHF.

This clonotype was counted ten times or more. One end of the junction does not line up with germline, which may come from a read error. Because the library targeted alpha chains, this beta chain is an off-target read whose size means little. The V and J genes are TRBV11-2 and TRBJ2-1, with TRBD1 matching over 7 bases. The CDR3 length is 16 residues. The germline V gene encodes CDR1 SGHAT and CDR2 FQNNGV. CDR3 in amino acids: CASSLDRTGLTARPNF. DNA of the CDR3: TGTGCCAGCAGCTTGGATCGGACAGGCTTGACAGCCCGCCCCAACTTC.

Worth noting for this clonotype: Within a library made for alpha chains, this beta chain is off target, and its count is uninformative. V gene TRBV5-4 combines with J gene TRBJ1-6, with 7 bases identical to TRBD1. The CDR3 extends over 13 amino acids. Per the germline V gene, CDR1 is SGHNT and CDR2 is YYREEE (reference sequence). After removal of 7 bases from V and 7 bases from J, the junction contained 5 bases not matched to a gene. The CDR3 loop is CASGWDSNSPLHF. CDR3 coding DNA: TGTGCCAGCGGATGGGACAGCAATTCACCCCTCCACTTT. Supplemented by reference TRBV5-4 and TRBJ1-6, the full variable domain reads ETGVTQSPTHLIKTRGQQVTLRCSSQSGHNTVSWYQQALGQGPQFIFQYYREEENGRGNFPPRFSGLQFPNYSSELNVNALELDDSALYLCASGWDSNSPLHFGNGTRLTVT.

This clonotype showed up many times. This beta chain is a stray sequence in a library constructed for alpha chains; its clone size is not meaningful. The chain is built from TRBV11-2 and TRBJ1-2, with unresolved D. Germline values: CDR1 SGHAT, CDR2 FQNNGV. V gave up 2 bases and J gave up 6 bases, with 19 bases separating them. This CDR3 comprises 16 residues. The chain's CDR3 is CASSLLWGPGEHGYTF. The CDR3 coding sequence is TGTGCCAGCAGCTTACTGTGGGGTCCGGGTGAACATGGCTACACCTTC.

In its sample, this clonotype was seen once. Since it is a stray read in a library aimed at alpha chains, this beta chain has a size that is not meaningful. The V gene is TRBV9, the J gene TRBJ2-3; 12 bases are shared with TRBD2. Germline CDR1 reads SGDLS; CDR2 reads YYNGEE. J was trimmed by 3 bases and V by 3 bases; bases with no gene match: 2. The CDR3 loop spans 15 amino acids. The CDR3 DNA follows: TGTGCCAGCAGCGGAGGACTAGCGGGGACAGATACGCAGTATTTT. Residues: CASSGGLAGTDTQYF.

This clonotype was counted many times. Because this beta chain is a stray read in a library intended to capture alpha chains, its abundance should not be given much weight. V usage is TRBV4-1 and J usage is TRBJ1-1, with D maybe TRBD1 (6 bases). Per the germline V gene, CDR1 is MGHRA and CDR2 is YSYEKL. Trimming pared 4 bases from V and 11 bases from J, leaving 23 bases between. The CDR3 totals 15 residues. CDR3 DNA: TGCGCCAGCAGCCTCCAAGGCTCGGGGGGCGGTGAGGCTTTCTTT. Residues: CASSLQGSGGGEAFF.

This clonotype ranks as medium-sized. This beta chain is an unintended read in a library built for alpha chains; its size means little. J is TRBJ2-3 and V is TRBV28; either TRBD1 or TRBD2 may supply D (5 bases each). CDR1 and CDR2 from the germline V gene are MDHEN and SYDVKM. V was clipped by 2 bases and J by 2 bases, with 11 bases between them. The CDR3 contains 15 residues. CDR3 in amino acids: CASSLPPGPTDTQYF. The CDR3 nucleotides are TGTGCCAGCAGTTTACCCCCGGGGCCCACAGATACGCAGTATTTT. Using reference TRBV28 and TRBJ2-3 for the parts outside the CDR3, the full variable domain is DVKVTQSSRYLVKRTGEKVFLECVQDMDHENMFWYRQDPGLGLRLIYFSYDVKMKEKGDIPEGYSVSREKKERFSLILESASTNQTSMYLCASSLPPGPTDTQYFGPGTRLTVL.

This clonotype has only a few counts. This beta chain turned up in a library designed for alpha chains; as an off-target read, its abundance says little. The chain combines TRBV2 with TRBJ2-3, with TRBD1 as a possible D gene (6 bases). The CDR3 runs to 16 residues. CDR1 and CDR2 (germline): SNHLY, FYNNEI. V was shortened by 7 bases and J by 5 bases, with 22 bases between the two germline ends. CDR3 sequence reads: CASMKGVATHGDTQYF. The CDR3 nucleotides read TGTGCCAGCATGAAGGGGGTAGCGACACACGGAGATACGCAGTATTTT. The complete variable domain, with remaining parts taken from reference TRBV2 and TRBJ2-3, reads EPEVTQTPSHQVTQMGQEVILRCVPISNHLYFYWYRQILGQKVEFLVSFYNNEISEKSEIFDDQFSVERPDGSNFTLKIRSTKLEDSAMYFCASMKGVATHGDTQYFGPGTRLTVL.

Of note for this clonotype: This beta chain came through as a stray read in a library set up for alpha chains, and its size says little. CDR3 sequence (DNA): TGTGCCAGCAGCCGCGACAGCTCTGGGGCCAACGTCCTGACTTTC. The encoded protein is CASSRDSSGANVLTF. V is TRBV28 and J is TRBJ2-6, with D tentatively TRBD1 (5 bases). Germline V gives CDR1 MDHEN, CDR2 SYDVKM. This CDR3 is 15 amino acids long. V was pared by 6 bases and J by 0 bases, with 9 bases between.

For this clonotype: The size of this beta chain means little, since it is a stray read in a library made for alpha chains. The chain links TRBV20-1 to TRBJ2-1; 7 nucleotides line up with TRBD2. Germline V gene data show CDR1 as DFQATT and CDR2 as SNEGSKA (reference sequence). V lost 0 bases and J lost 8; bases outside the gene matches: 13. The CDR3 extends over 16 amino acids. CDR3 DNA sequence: TGCAGTGCTAGAGATCCCTTTGGCGGGAGTAGGGATGAGCAGTTCTTC. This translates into CSARDPFGGSRDEQFF.

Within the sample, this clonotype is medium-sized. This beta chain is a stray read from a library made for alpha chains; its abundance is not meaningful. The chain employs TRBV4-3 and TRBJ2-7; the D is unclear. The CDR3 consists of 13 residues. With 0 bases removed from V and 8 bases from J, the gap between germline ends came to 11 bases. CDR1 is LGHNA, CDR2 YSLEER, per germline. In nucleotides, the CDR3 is TGCGCCAGCAGCCAAGATGGCATCGGCAAGCAGTACTTC. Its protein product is CASSQDGIGKQYF.

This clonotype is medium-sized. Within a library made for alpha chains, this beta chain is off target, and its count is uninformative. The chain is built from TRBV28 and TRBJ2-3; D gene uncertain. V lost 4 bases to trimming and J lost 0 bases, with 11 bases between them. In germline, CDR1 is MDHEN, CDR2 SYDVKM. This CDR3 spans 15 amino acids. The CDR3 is CASSSGEPSTDTQYF. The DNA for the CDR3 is TGTGCCAGCAGTTCCGGTGAACCCAGCACAGATACGCAGTATTTT.

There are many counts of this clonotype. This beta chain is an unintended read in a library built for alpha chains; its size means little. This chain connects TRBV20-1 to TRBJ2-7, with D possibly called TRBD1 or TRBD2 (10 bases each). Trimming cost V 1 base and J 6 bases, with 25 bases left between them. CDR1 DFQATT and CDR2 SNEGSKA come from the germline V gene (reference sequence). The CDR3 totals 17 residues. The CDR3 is CSARVDRGREREGEQYF. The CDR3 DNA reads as TGCAGTGCTAGAGTTGACAGGGGGCGCGAGCGGGAGGGCGAGCAGTACTTC.

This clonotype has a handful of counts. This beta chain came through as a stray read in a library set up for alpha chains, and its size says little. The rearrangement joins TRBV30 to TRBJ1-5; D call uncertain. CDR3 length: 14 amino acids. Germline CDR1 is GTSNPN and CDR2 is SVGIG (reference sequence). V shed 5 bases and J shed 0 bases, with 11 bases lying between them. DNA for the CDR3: TGTGCCTGGGCACCGGGCAGTAGCAATCAGCCCCAGCATTTT. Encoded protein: CAWAPGSSNQPQHF.

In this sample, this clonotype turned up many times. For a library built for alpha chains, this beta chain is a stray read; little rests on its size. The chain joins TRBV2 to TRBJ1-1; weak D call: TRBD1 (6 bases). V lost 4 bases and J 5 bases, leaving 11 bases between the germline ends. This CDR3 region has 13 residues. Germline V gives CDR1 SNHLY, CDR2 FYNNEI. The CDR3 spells CASSGPRGTEAFF. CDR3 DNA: TGTGCCAGCAGTGGACCAAGGGGGACTGAAGCTTTCTTT. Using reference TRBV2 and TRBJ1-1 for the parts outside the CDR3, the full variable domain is EPEVTQTPSHQVTQMGQEVILRCVPISNHLYFYWYRQILGQKVEFLVSFYNNEISEKSEIFDDQFSVERPDGSNFTLKIRSTKLEDSAMYFCASSGPRGTEAFFGQGTRLTVV.

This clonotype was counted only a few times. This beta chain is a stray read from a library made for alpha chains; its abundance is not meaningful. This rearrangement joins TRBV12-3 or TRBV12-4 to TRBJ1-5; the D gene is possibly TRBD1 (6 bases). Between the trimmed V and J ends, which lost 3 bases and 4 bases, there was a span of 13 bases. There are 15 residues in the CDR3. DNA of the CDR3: TGTGCCAGCAGTTTCAACAGGGCTACTAATCAGCCCCAGCATTTT. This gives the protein CASSFNRATNQPQHF.

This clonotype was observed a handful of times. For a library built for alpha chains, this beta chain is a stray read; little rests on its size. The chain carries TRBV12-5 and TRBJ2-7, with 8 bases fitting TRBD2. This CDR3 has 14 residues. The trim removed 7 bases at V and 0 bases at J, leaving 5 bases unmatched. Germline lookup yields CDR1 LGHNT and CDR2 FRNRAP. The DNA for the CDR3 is TGTGCTAGTGCCATAGCGGGGCTCTCCTACGAGCAGTACTTC. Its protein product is CASAIAGLSYEQYF.

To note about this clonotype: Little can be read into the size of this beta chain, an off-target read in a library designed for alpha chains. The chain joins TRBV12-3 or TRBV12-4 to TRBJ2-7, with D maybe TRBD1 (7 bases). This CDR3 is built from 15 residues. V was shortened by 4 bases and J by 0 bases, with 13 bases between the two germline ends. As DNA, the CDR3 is TGTGCCAGCAGTTCAGGGGGACTCCTCTCCTACGAGCAGTACTTC. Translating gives CASSSGGLLSYEQYF.

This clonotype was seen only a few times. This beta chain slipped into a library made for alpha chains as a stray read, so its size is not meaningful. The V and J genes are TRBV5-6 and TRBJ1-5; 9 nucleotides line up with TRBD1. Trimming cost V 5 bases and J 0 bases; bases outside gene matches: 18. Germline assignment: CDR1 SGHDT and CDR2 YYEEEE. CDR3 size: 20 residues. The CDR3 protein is CASSKHTGGVRINSNQPQHF. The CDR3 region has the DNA TGTGCCAGCAGTAAACATACAGGGGGCGTACGGATCAATAGCAATCAGCCCCAGCATTTT.

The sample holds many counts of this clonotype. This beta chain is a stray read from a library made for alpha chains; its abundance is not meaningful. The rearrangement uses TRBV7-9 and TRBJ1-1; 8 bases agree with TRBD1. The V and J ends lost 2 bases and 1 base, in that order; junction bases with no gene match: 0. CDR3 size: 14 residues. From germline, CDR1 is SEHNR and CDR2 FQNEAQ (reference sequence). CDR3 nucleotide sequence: TGTGCCAGCAGCTTACAGGGGGCGAACACTGAAGCTTTCTTT. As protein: CASSLQGANTEAFF.

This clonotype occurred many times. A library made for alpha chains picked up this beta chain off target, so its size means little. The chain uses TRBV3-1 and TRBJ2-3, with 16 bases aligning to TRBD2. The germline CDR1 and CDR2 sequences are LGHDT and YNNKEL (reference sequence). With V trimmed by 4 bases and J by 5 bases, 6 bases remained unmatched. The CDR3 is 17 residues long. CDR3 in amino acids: CASSPGTSGGAGDTQYF. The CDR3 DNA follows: TGTGCCAGCAGCCCCGGGACTAGCGGGGGGGCGGGAGATACGCAGTATTTT.

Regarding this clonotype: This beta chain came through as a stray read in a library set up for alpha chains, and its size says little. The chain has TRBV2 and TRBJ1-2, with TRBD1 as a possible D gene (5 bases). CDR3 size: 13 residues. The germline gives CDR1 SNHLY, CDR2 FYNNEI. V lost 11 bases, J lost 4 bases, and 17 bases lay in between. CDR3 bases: TGTGCCTCACAGGCCGACAGAGCCTATGGCTACACCTTC. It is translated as CASQADRAYGYTF.

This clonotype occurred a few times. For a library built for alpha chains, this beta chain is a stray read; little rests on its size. CDR3 sequence (DNA): TGTGCCAGCAGCCTTATCCAGGGTAACTCTGGGGCCAACGTCCTGACTTTC. Residues: CASSLIQGNSGANVLTF. The genes are TRBV7-8 and TRBJ2-6; tentative D call: TRBD1 (5 bases). Looked up from germline, CDR1 is SGHVS and CDR2 is FQNEAQ. Deletions cut 5 bases from V and 0 bases from J, with 14 bases between. CDR3 length: 17 residues.

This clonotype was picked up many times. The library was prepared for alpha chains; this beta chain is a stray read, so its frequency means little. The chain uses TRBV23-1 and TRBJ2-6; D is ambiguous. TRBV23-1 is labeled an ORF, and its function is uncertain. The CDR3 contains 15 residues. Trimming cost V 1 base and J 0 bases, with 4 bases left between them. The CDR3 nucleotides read TGCGCCAGCAGTCAATTGAGCTCTGGGGCCAACGTCCTGACTTTC. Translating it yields CASSQLSSGANVLTF.

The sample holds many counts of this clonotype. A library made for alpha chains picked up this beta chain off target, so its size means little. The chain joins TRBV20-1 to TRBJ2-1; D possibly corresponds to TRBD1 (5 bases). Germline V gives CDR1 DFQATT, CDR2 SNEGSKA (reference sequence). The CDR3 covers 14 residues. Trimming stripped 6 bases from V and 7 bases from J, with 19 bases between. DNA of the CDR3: TGCAGTGCCGACCCGGCCCAGGGCTTTAATGAGCAGTTCTTC. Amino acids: CSADPAQGFNEQFF.